These 5 T cell receptor beta chains were all obtained from the same sample, sequenced in a study of OX40 agonist ivuxolimab in advanced cancers. TCRdb's table, derived via immunoSEQ multiplex PCR, lists solely in-frame clones and lacks some. The top ten hold over 3.5% of the sample, which has about 62,000 clones, 85% seen once. The starting material was CD4+ or CD8+ T cells sorted from blood, obtained in a trial of the OX40 agonist ivuxolimab. Receptors originate from an adult with an advanced solid tumor such as melanoma, head and neck, liver or kidney cancer.

About this clone: At one end, the junction sequence differs from germline, possibly due to a read error. The rearrangement links TRBV10-2 to TRBJ2-1; TRBD2 aligns across 12 bases. The V gene's germline CDR1 is WSHSY and CDR2 SAAADI. The CDR3 covers 16 residues. The CDR3 DNA follows: TGCGCCAGCAGTGAGCCGACTAGCGGGGGTTTTGATGAACAGTTCTTC. Its translation: CASSEPTSGGFDEQFF.

This sequence joins TRBV7-6 and TRBJ2-7; 14 bases are shared with TRBD2. This CDR3 is 16 amino acids long. V was pared by 5 bases and J by 2 bases, with 5 bases of the junction left unmatched. Germline loops: CDR1 SGHVS, CDR2 FNYEAQ. The CDR3 here is CASSPGLAGGTYEQYF. CDR3 DNA: TGTGCCAGCAGCCCAGGACTAGCGGGAGGTACCTACGAGCAGTACTTC.

The chain combines TRBV2 with TRBJ2-7; tentatively, D is TRBD2 (6 bases). Germline V gives CDR1 SNHLY, CDR2 FYNNEI. This CDR3 contains 16 residues. V lost 1 base, J lost 2 bases, and 15 bases lay in between. The CDR3 DNA follows: TGTGCCAGCAGTGAAGGGTGGCGAGCGGGCACCTACGAGCAGTACTTC. Encoded protein: CASSEGWRAGTYEQYF. The variable domain in full, with the rest retrieved from reference TRBV2 and TRBJ2-7, is EPEVTQTPSHQVTQMGQEVILRCVPISNHLYFYWYRQILGQKVEFLVSFYNNEISEKSEIFDDQFSVERPDGSNFTLKIRSTKLEDSAMYFCASSEGWRAGTYEQYFGPGTRLTVT.

This clone was counted between two and nine times. The rearrangement uses TRBV4-1 and TRBJ2-5, with 7 bases aligning to TRBD1. The CDR3 has 15 residues. Germline V gene sequence: CDR1 MGHRA, CDR2 YSYEKL. Trimming cost V 1 base and J 6 bases; bases outside gene matches: 8. The CDR3 region is CASSQGQGDGKTQYF. For the CDR3, the DNA is TGCGCCAGCAGCCAAGGACAGGGTGATGGGAAGACCCAGTACTTC.

The V gene is TRBV5-4, the J gene TRBJ2-5; D ambiguous. Trimming left V 3 bases short and J 2 bases short, with 11 bases between. From germline, CDR1 is SGHNT and CDR2 YYREEE (reference sequence). This CDR3 has 14 residues. The CDR3 nucleotides read TGTGCCAGCAGCTACCAGACCCAACAAGAGACCCAGTACTTC. Amino acids: CASSYQTQQETQYF.